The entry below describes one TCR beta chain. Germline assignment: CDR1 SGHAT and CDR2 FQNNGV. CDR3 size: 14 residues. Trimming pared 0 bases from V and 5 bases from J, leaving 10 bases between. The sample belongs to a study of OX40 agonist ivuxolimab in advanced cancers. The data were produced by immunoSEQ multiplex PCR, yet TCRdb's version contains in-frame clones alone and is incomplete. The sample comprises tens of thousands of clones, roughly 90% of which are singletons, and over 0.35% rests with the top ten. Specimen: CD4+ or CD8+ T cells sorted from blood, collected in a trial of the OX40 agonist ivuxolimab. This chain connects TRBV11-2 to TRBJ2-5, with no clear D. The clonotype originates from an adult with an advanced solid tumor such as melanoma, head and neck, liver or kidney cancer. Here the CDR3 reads CASSLESPWETQYF. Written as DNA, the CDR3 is TGTGCCAGCAGCTTAGAGAGTCCGTGGGAGACCCAGTACTTC.